This TCR beta chain appears in the sequencing data of a study of blood T cells in healthy people across ages. Primed by a sample-barcoded 5' primer and a J-beta primer mix, a second PCR proceeded for 7 to 11 cycles. One entry per CDR3 protein results from TCRdb running MiXCR on the 5' RACE reads. The data show 980,000 or so distinct CDR3 sequences, 48% seen once. Peripheral blood samples of around 9.8 milliliters were drawn from each donor. The sequenced material came from blood. This receptor was identified in a man aged 30 to 39 in good health.

CDR3 loop: CASSLVGGLAGVKETQYF. CDR3 coding DNA: TGTGCCAGCAGCCTAGTGGGGGGACTAGCGGGGGTAAAAGAGACCCAGTACTTC. V and J are TRBV11-2 and TRBJ2-5; 14 bases fit TRBD2. This CDR3 has 18 residues. V shed 5 bases, J shed 3 bases, and the junction held 11 bases outside the gene matches. Germline V gene lookup returns CDR1 SGHAT and CDR2 FQNNGV.